The 26 T cell receptor beta chains given below trace back to one sample, sequenced in a study of CD8 T cell repertoires and HIV-1 epitope variants (dated by TCRdb to 2018 to 2020). Library generation was performed with the immunoSEQ multiplex PCR assay. TCRdb took this table from immuneACCESS and kept in-frame rearrangements with V and J called. Such tables lack part of the clones; where checked against another copy, unresolved V genes explain under half of the gap, and the rest is unexplained. The sample table holds thousands of clones, of which around 71% were seen once. The ten largest clones represent approximately 46% of the sample. Antigens for these TCRs are unknown. Sequenced input: cultured CD8+ T cells derived from PBMCs. These receptor sequences come from a male donor with HIV.

This chain joins TRBV7-2 and TRBJ2-5; D not resolved. The germline gives CDR1 SGHTA, CDR2 FQGNSA. V was cut by 8 bases and J by 0 bases, with 10 bases left in between. There are 13 residues in the CDR3. For the CDR3, the DNA is TGTGCCAGCGACTCGCGCCACCAAGAGACCCAGTACTTC. Its protein is CASDSRHQETQYF.

Note on this clone: This CDR3 is also generated by other DNA sequences in the sample. V usage is TRBV28 and J usage is TRBJ2-1; 8 bases line up with TRBD1. After removal of 5 bases from V and 9 bases from J, the junction contained 3 bases not matched to a gene. This CDR3 has 12 residues. CDR1 and CDR2 from the germline V gene are MDHEN and SYDVKM. The CDR3 DNA reads as TGTGCCAGCAGTCTACAGGGGGGTGAGCAGTTCTTC. This translates into CASSLQGGEQFF.

This clone appeared a few times. The rearrangement links TRBV7-3 to TRBJ1-1; D remains unclear. The ends were cut back, 0 bases at V and 4 bases at J, with 9 bases in the middle. The CDR3 contains 14 residues. In germline, CDR1 is SGHTA, CDR2 FQGTGA. CDR3 in amino acids: CASSLTRSGTEAFF. CDR3 bases: TGTGCCAGCAGCTTAACAAGGAGTGGCACTGAAGCTTTCTTT.

The chain recombines TRBV29-1 with TRBJ2-7; 12 bases line up with TRBD2. V was pared by 8 bases and J by 4 bases, with 3 bases of the junction left unmatched. CDR3 length: 12 residues. The germline V gene has CDR1 SQVTM and CDR2 ANQGSEA. The CDR3 coding sequence is TGCAGCATGCTAGCGGGAGGGTACGAGCAGTACTTC. Encoded protein: CSMLAGGYEQYF.

This clone has more than one count but fewer than ten. The rearrangement joins TRBV10-3 to TRBJ1-1; TRBD1 is a possible D gene (5 bases). The ends were cut back, 2 bases at V and 8 bases at J, with 12 bases in the middle. This CDR3 has 13 amino acids. Germline assignment: CDR1 ENHRY and CDR2 SYGVKD. Written as DNA, the CDR3 is TGTGCCATCAGTGAGGGAGGGACCGCCGAAGCTTTCTTT. It is translated as CAISEGGTAEAFF.

V gene TRBV6-5 combines with J gene TRBJ1-1; D unresolved. The germline V gene encodes CDR1 MNHEY and CDR2 SVGAGI. The length of the CDR3 is 13 residues. Between the trimmed V and J ends, which lost 2 bases and 1 base, there was a span of 5 bases. CDR3: CASSYATNTEAFF. DNA for the CDR3: TGTGCCAGCAGTTACGCGACGAACACTGAAGCTTTCTTT.

For the CDR3, the DNA is TGTGCCAGCAGCTTTTCGGGGATGGGCCCCTACGAGCAGTACTTC. Protein: CASSFSGMGPYEQYF. The chain employs TRBV7-3 and TRBJ2-7; a weak D match, TRBD2 (5 bases). The germline gives CDR1 SGHTA, CDR2 FQGTGA. Deletions cut 3 bases from V and 2 bases from J, with 14 bases between. The CDR3 covers 15 residues.

V is TRBV29-1 and J is TRBJ1-3; D is ambiguous. This CDR3 region has 13 residues. V was cut by 4 bases and J by 0 bases, with 7 bases left in between. The V gene's germline CDR1 is SQVTM and CDR2 ANQGSEA. The chain's CDR3 is CSVVLPSGNTIYF. The CDR3 DNA is TGCAGCGTTGTACTTCCCTCTGGAAACACCATATATTTT.

The genes are TRBV25-1 and TRBJ2-3; D assignment may be TRBD1 or TRBD2 (5 bases each). The CDR3 spans 15 residues. Trimming pared 1 base from V and 0 bases from J, leaving 8 bases between. The germline gives CDR1 MGHDK, CDR2 SYGVNS. CDR3 sequence (DNA): TGTGCCAGCAGTGAATGGGGGAGTAGCACAGATACGCAGTATTTT. It codes for CASSEWGSSTDTQYF.

This chain uses TRBV28 with TRBJ2-2; 7 bases agree with TRBD1. V was pared by 2 bases and J by 1 base, with 1 base of the junction left unmatched. The CDR3 extends over 15 amino acids. Germline V CDR1 and CDR2: MDHEN, SYDVKM. The CDR3 coding sequence is TGTGCCAGCAGTTTAGGGACAGTGAACACCGGGGAGCTGTTTTTT. It is translated as CASSLGTVNTGELFF.

The chain carries TRBV5-1 and TRBJ2-7, with 11 bases fitting TRBD1. V gave up 4 bases and J gave up 0 bases; unmatched junction bases: 6. Germline V gene lookup returns CDR1 SGHRS and CDR2 YFSETQ. The CDR3 is 16 residues long. This CDR3 reads CASSLGQGETSYEQYF. In DNA form, the CDR3 reads TGCGCCAGCAGCCTGGGACAGGGGGAAACCTCCTACGAGCAGTACTTC.

The sample holds one count of this clone. The genes are TRBV5-4 and TRBJ2-3; TRBD2 aligns across 11 bases. Trimming took 5 bases from V and 3 from J; bases not matched to a gene: 17. The CDR3 loop spans 19 amino acids. Germline lookup yields CDR1 SGHNT and CDR2 YYREEE (reference sequence). The CDR3, as DNA: TGTGCCAGCAGTCCCCCCGAGGGTAGCGGGGGGGCCGGTACAGATACGCAGTATTTT. This encodes CASSPPEGSGGAGTDTQYF.

V gene TRBV7-9 combines with J gene TRBJ2-7; 9 bases are a match to TRBD1. V lost 4 bases, J lost 2 bases, and 12 bases stayed unmatched. The germline CDR1 and CDR2 sequences are SEHNR and FQNEAQ (reference sequence). CDR3 length: 17 amino acids. The CDR3 loop reads CASSSQGQGGNTYEQYF. CDR3 nucleotide sequence: TGTGCCAGCAGCTCCCAGGGACAGGGAGGTAACACCTACGAGCAGTACTTC.

CDR3 bases: TGTGCCAGCAGTTTATCGTGGAGACAGGGGAAAGGTGGCTACACCTTC. Translation: CASSLSWRQGKGGYTF. V and J are TRBV27 and TRBJ1-2, with 8 positions matching TRBD1. The germline CDR1 and CDR2 sequences are MNHEY and SMNVEV (reference sequence). The CDR3 consists of 16 residues. With 0 bases clipped from V and 7 bases from J, the junction kept 10 bases outside the gene matches.

The chain recombines TRBV15 with TRBJ2-7; D ambiguous. Germline V gene lookup returns CDR1 LNHNV and CDR2 YYDKDF (reference sequence). Trimming pared 0 bases from V and 2 bases from J, leaving 2 bases between. The CDR3 contains 12 residues. CDR3 protein: CATSRDTYEQYF. CDR3 in DNA: TGTGCCACCAGCAGAGACACCTACGAGCAGTACTTC.

The rearrangement uses TRBV7-2 and TRBJ2-1, with 8 nucleotides matching TRBD2. This CDR3 region has 17 residues. The V segment lost 1 base and the J segment 6 bases; nucleotides outside the gene matches: 11. The germline gives CDR1 SGHTA, CDR2 FQGNSA. CDR3 bases: TGTGCCAGCAGCTTAGAGCCCCGGACTAGCTGGGGCAATGAGCAGTTCTTC. Translating it yields CASSLEPRTSWGNEQFF.

V is TRBV2 and J is TRBJ2-1; TRBD2 is a possible D gene (6 bases). The CDR3 has 15 amino acids. The V end lost 3 bases, the J end lost 7 bases, and 16 bases lay between the germline ends. Per germline, CDR1 SNHLY and CDR2 FYNNEI. Written as DNA, the CDR3 is TGTGCCAGCAGTGACCTTTGGGGGGTGGGTAATGAGCAGTTCTTC. Protein sequence: CASSDLWGVGNEQFF.

A few counts support this clone. The V and J genes are TRBV6-5 and TRBJ1-4; D perhaps matches TRBD1 (5 bases). V dropped 2 bases and J dropped 10 bases, with 11 bases sitting between them. Germline V lookup: CDR1 MNHEY, CDR2 SVGAGI. The CDR3 contains 13 residues. In DNA form, the CDR3 reads TGTGCCAGCAGTTACAAATGGGGACTAAAACTGTTTTTT. It yields the protein CASSYKWGLKLFF.

The chain couples TRBV4-2 to TRBJ1-2; weak D call: TRBD1 (6 bases). The CDR3 loop spans 17 amino acids. Germline V lookup: CDR1 LGHNA, CDR2 YNFKEQ. The V end was cut by 2 bases, the J end by 6 bases, with 22 bases between. In DNA, the CDR3 is TGTGCCAGCAGCCAACCTACCGAGGGGGGGCCGCGGGATGGCTACACCTTC. Protein: CASSQPTEGGPRDGYTF.

The chain couples TRBV5-6 to TRBJ2-6; D remains ambiguous. This CDR3 has 16 residues. Per the germline V gene, CDR1 is SGHDT and CDR2 is YYEEEE. V was shortened by 0 bases and J by 0 bases, with 7 bases between the two germline ends. CDR3 nucleotides: TGTGCCAGCAGCTTGGGGAGTAGCTCTGGGGCCAACGTCCTGACTTTC. Translated: CASSLGSSSGANVLTF.

This clone was counted a few times. The chain employs TRBV9 and TRBJ2-7; 10 bases are shared with TRBD1. After removal of 3 bases from V and 5 bases from J, the junction contained 8 bases not matched to a gene. Germline CDR1 SGDLS, CDR2 YYNGEE. CDR3 size: 15 residues. The CDR3 coding sequence is TGTGCCAGCAGCGGGAGGACAGGGGGTATCGACGAGCAGTACTTC. Encoded protein: CASSGRTGGIDEQYF.

This chain links TRBV29-1 with TRBJ2-5, with 9 bases lining up with TRBD1. With V trimmed by 3 bases and J by 5 bases, 16 bases remained unmatched. Per the germline V gene, CDR1 is SQVTM and CDR2 is ANQGSEA. The CDR3 is 17 amino acids. The CDR3 here is CSVDGVRTGEIYETQYF. The CDR3 DNA is TGCAGCGTTGATGGTGTTAGGACAGGGGAAATTTACGAGACCCAGTACTTC.

The count of this clone is one. The genes are TRBV28 and TRBJ1-1; D not resolved. With 5 bases removed from V and 0 bases from J, the gap between germline ends came to 10 bases. In germline, CDR1 is MDHEN, CDR2 SYDVKM. The CDR3 covers 14 residues. The CDR3 loop is CASSPLVLNTEAFF. The DNA of the CDR3 is TGTGCCAGCAGTCCCCTCGTCCTGAACACTGAAGCTTTCTTT.

The J gene is TRBJ2-1, the V gene TRBV2, with D possibly being TRBD2 (6 bases). Per the germline V gene, CDR1 is SNHLY and CDR2 is FYNNEI. The CDR3 contains 15 residues. Deletions cut 2 bases from V and 2 bases from J, with 10 bases between. CDR3 bases: TGTGCCAGCAGTGAACTAGGCGGGGCCTACAATGAGCAGTTCTTC. Translated: CASSELGGAYNEQFF.

CDR3 region: CASMTGERDTQYF. In DNA form, the CDR3 reads TGTGCCAGCATGACGGGAGAGAGAGATACGCAGTATTTT. V is TRBV9 and J is TRBJ2-3; the D gene is possibly TRBD2 (6 bases). The V end lost 6 bases, the J end lost 5 bases, and 13 bases lay between the germline ends. The CDR3 extends over 13 amino acids. The germline CDR1 and CDR2 sequences are SGDLS and YYNGEE.

The gene calls are TRBV5-1 and TRBJ2-1; D gene uncertain. The CDR3 has 12 amino acids. Trimming pared 0 bases from V and 8 bases from J, leaving 6 bases between. CDR1 and CDR2 (germline): SGHRS, YFSETQ. The CDR3 DNA reads as TGCGCCAGCAGCTTGGCTCCTCATGAGCAGTTCTTC. Translated, it gives CASSLAPHEQFF.